The rows below give T cell receptor beta chains drawn from one sample of a study of blood T cell repertoires in COVID-19. This table comes from immunoSEQ multiplex PCR, and its TCRdb copy is limited to in-frame clones, with some not included. The sample consists of about 83,000 clones, about 83% of them appearing once. The specimen was peripheral blood. Receptors were obtained from a man aged 45-65 years with active COVID-19. The CDR3 runs from the conserved cysteine through the conserved F or W. A D gene is named only where the DNA matches it firmly. Clone size is given for some rows only: seen once, a few or many times, or a class if the clone is expanded.

clone_size	d_call	j_call	v_call	cdr3_length	cdr3_aa	cdr3_nt
NA	NA	TRBJ2-2	TRBV5-1	14	CASSLALLTGELFF	TGCGCCAGCAGCTTGGCACTTTTAACCGGGGAGCTGTTTTTT
NA	TRBD1	TRBJ1-1	TRBV27	14	CASSRDRGHTEAFF	TGTGCCAGCAGTCGAGACAGGGGGCATACTGAAGCTTTCTTT
NA	NA	TRBJ1-6	TRBV29-1	14	CSAPLTDNNSPLHF	TGCAGCGCCCCCTTGACAGACAATAATTCACCCCTCCACTTT
NA	TRBD2	TRBJ2-1	TRBV2	14	CASWEGLAHNEQFF	TGTGCCAGCTGGGAGGGACTAGCTCACAATGAGCAGTTCTTC
NA	TRBD1	TRBJ2-7	TRBV19	12	CASSALGQGMYF	TGTGCCAGTAGCGCCTTAGGACAGGGGATGTACTTC
NA	TRBD2	TRBJ2-1	TRBV16	17	CASSRDEVPSGRIEQFF	TGTGCCAGCAGCCGAGATGAGGTACCTAGCGGGAGGATTGAGCAGTTCTTC
NA	TRBD2	TRBJ2-3	TRBV5-1	20	CASSLLAWRERETSTDTQYF	TGCGCCAGCAGCTTGTTGGCGTGGCGGGAGAGGGAGACTAGCACAGATACGCAGTATTTT
once	NA	TRBJ2-1	TRBV7-2	16	CASSLSSGTTYNEQFF	TGTGCCAGCAGCTTATCGTCAGGCACAACCTACAATGAGCAGTTCTTC
NA	TRBD1	TRBJ2-6	TRBV3-1/TRBV3-2	17	CASSQVGQLSGANVLTF	TGTGCCAGCAGCCAAGTGGGACAGCTCTCTGGGGCCAACGTCCTGACTTTC
NA	NA	TRBJ1-1	TRBV6-6	14	CASLGGNGITEAFF	TGTGCCAGCCTGGGAGGGAACGGAATTACTGAAGCTTTCTTT
NA	TRBD1	TRBJ2-7	TRBV28	15	CASSHLAGQGSEQYF	TGTGCCAGCAGTCACCTCGCGGGACAGGGATCCGAGCAGTACTTC
NA	TRBD2	TRBJ2-7	TRBV5-4	17	CASSWGQRGGRRNEQYF	TGTGCCAGCAGCTGGGGCCAGCGGGGGGGTCGTCGGAACGAGCAGTACTTC
once	NA	TRBJ1-1	TRBV7-9	15	CASSSGQSMNTEAFF	TGTGCCAGCAGCTCCGGACAGTCAATGAACACTGAAGCTTTCTTT
NA	NA	TRBJ1-1	TRBV5-1	15	CASSRMVVGSAEAFF	TGCGCCAGCTCCCGGATGGTAGTCGGTAGCGCTGAAGCTTTCTTT
NA	TRBD1	TRBJ2-7	TRBV27	16	CASSLFPGQGGYEQYF	TGTGCCAGCAGTTTATTCCCGGGACAGGGAGGCTACGAGCAGTACTTC
NA	TRBD2	TRBJ2-1	TRBV6-5	16	CASSWTPGLVYNEQFF	TGTGCCAGCAGTTGGACCCCGGGACTAGTGTACAATGAGCAGTTCTTC
few	NA	TRBJ2-7	TRBV11-2	14	CASRSSRDTYEQYF	TGTGCCAGCAGATCTTCCCGGGACACCTACGAGCAGTACTTC
NA	NA	TRBJ2-5	TRBV2	12	CASRTDQGPQYF	TGTGCCAGCAGGACAGATCAGGGCCCCCAGTACTTC
NA	NA	TRBJ2-3	TRBV2	14	CASSEYSSADTQYF	TGTGCCAGCAGTGAGTACAGTAGTGCAGATACGCAGTATTTT
NA	TRBD1	TRBJ1-6	TRBV28	14	CASSLTGNNSPLHF	TGTGCCAGCAGCCTGACAGGGAATAATTCACCCCTCCACTTT
NA	TRBD1	TRBJ2-1	TRBV11-2	17	CASSVQGAGSTYNEQFF	TGTGCCAGCAGTGTACAGGGGGCCGGCTCAACCTACAATGAGCAGTTCTTC
NA	TRBD1	TRBJ1-1	TRBV11-2	15	CASSSTTGRNTEAFF	TGTGCCAGCAGCTCTACGACAGGGCGGAACACTGAAGCTTTCTTT
NA	NA	TRBJ2-1	TRBV19	12	CASSANYNEQFF	TGTGCCAGTAGTGCGAACTACAATGAGCAGTTCTTC
NA	TRBD2	TRBJ2-3	TRBV4-3	19	CASSQDRGLAGGIANTQYF	TGCGCCAGCAGCCAAGATCGGGGACTAGCGGGGGGGATAGCGAATACGCAGTATTTT
NA	NA	TRBJ2-1	TRBV11-2	16	CASSLVASPGHNEQFF	TGTGCCAGCAGCTTAGTGGCTAGCCCCGGCCACAATGAGCAGTTCTTC
NA	NA	TRBJ2-1	TRBV7-3	15	CASSRVVGAHNEQFF	TGTGCCAGCAGCCGTGTAGTAGGGGCCCACAATGAGCAGTTCTTC
NA	TRBD1	TRBJ1-1	TRBV11-2	15	CASSFVGTGTIEAFF	TGTGCCAGCAGCTTCGTCGGGACAGGGACTATTGAAGCTTTCTTT
many	NA	TRBJ2-3	TRBV27	14	CASSDRSLLDTQYF	TGTGCCAGCAGTGACAGATCCCTCCTAGATACGCAGTATTTT
NA	NA	TRBJ2-3	TRBV7-3	14	CASSLHRSTDTQYF	TGTGCCAGCAGCTTACACAGGTCAACAGATACGCAGTATTTT
NA	NA	TRBJ2-5	TRBV27	11	CASSSGETQYF	TGTGCCAGCAGTTCCGGAGAGACCCAGTACTTC
NA	TRBD1	TRBJ2-1	TRBV4-3	18	CASSQRDRDRGPLDEQFF	TGCGCCAGCAGCCAAAGGGACCGGGACAGGGGCCCTTTGGATGAGCAGTTCTTC
NA	NA	TRBJ1-2	TRBV19	11	CASSFGAGYTF	TGTGCCAGTAGTTTCGGAGCGGGCTACACCTTC
NA	NA	TRBJ1-1	TRBV5-1	17	CASSLGQGYKMNTEAFF	TGCGCCAGCAGCTTGGGGCAGGGATATAAAATGAACACTGAAGCTTTCTTT
NA	NA	TRBJ1-1	TRBV18	13	CASSPQGHTEAFF	TGTGCCAGCTCACCACAGGGGCACACTGAAGCTTTCTTT
NA	NA	TRBJ1-4	TRBV27	13	CASSLERVEKLFF	TGTGCCAGCAGTTTAGAACGAGTCGAAAAACTGTTTTTT
NA	NA	TRBJ1-4	TRBV7-2	15	CASSLEYSSNEKLFF	TGTGCCAGCAGCTTAGAGTATTCCAGTAATGAAAAACTGTTTTTT
NA	NA	TRBJ2-7	TRBV5-1	12	CASSNSLYEQYF	TGCGCCAGCAGTAACTCCCTTTACGAGCAGTACTTC
NA	NA	TRBJ2-1	TRBV6-2/TRBV6-3	14	CASSFLQGTGEQFF	TGTGCCAGCAGTTTCTTACAGGGAACTGGTGAGCAGTTCTTC
NA	NA	TRBJ1-6	TRBV11-2	15	CASSQLGFVGSPLHF	TGTGCCAGCAGCCAACTAGGATTTGTTGGTTCACCCCTCCACTTT
NA	TRBD1	TRBJ2-1	TRBV14	14	CASSQGLRTGLQFF	TGTGCCAGCAGCCAAGGCCTCCGGACAGGGCTGCAGTTCTTC
NA	NA	TRBJ2-7	TRBV19	13	CASSSTGSHDQYF	TGTGCCAGTAGTAGTACAGGGTCTCACGACCAGTACTTC
few	NA	TRBJ2-2	TRBV18	13	CASSPGGTGELFF	TGTGCCAGCTCACCGGGGGGCACCGGGGAGCTGTTTTTT
NA	NA	TRBJ1-5	TRBV24-1	15	CATSDPTETDQPQHF	TGTGCCACCAGTGACCCGACAGAAACTGATCAGCCCCAGCATTTT
NA	NA	TRBJ1-5	TRBV6-5	15	CASSRSRHSNQPQHF	TGTGCCAGCAGCCGAAGTCGACATAGCAATCAGCCCCAGCATTTT
once	NA	TRBJ2-2	TRBV24-1	17	CATGLTSGTSSTGELFF	TGTGCCACCGGGCTTACCTCCGGGACTTCTAGTACCGGGGAGCTGTTTTTT
NA	NA	TRBJ2-5	TRBV11-2	17	CASSSNRGGPPRETQYF	TGTGCCAGCAGCTCCAATAGGGGGGGCCCTCCACGGGAGACCCAGTACTTC
NA	TRBD2	TRBJ2-1	TRBV30	18	CAWRRTSGSPYLYNEQFF	TGTGCCTGGAGACGGACTAGCGGGAGTCCTTACCTTTACAATGAGCAGTTCTTC
NA	TRBD1	TRBJ1-2	TRBV28	12	CASYQGQNGYTF	TGTGCCAGCTACCAGGGACAGAATGGCTACACCTTC
NA	NA	TRBJ1-1	TRBV3-1/TRBV3-2	15	CASSQARALSTEAFF	TGTGCCAGCAGCCAAGCGCGCGCCCTGAGCACTGAAGCTTTCTTT
NA	TRBD1	TRBJ1-4	TRBV18	15	CASSIPGTANEKLFF	TGTGCCAGCTCGATTCCCGGGACAGCAAATGAAAAACTGTTTTTT
NA	TRBD1	TRBJ1-1	TRBV28	13	CASFGQVNTEAFF	TGTGCCAGCTTTGGACAGGTGAACACTGAAGCTTTCTTT
NA	NA	TRBJ1-3	TRBV6-5	14	CASSSGVSGNTIYF	TGTGCCAGCAGTTCAGGGGTCTCTGGAAACACCATATATTTT